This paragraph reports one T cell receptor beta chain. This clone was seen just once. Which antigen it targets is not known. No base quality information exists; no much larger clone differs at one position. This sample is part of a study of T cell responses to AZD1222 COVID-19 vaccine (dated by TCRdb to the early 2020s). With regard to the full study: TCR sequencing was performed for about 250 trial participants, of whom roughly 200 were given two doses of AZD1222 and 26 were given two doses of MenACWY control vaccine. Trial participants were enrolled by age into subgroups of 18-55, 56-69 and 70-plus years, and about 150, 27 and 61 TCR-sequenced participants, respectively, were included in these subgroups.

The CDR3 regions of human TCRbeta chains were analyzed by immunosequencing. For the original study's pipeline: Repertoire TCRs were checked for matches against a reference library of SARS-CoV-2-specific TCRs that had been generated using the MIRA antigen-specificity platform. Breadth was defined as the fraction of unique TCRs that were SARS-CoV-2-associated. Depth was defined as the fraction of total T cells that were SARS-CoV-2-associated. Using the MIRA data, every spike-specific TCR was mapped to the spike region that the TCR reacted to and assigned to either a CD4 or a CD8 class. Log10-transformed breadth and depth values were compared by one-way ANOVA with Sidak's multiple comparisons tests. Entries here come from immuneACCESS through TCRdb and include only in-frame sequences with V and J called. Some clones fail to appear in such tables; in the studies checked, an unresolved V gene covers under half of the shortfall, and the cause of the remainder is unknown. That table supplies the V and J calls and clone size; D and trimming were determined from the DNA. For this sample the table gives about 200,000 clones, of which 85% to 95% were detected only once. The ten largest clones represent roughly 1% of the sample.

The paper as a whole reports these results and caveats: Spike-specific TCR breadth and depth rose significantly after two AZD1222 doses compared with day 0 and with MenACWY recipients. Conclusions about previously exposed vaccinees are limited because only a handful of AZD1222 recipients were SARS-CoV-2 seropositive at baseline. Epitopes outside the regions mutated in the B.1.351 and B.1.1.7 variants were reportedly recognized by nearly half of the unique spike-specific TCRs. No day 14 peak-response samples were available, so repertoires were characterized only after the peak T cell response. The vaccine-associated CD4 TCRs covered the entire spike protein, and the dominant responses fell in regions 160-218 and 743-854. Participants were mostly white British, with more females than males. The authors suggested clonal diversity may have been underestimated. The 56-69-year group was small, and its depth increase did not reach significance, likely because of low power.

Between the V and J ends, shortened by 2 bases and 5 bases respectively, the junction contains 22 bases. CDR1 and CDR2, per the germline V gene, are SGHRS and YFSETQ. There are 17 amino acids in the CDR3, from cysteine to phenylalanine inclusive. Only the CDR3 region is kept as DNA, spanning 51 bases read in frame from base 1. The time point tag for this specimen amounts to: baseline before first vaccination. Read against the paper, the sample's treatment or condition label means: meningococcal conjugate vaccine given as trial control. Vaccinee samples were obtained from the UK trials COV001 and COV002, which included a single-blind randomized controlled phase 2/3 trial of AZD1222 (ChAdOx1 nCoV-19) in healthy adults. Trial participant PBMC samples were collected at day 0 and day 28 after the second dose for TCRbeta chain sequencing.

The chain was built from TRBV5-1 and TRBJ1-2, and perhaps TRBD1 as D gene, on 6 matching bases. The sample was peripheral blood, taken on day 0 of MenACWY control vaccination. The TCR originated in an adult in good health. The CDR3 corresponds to CASSFGGGRADRYGYTF. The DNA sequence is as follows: TGCGCCAGCAGCTTCGGCGGGGGCAGGGCGGATCGATATGGCTACACCTTC.